This TCR beta chain came from a study of regulatory T cells in long-lasting Graves disease. The CDR3 covers 12 residues. V gave up 7 bases and J gave up 4 bases, with 9 bases separating them. Germline assignment: CDR1 SNHLY and CDR2 FYNNEI. iRepertoire HTBI primers and Arm-PCR of CDR3 regions built TCR beta libraries. From the multiplex PCR reads, TCRdb called clonotypes with MiXCR, one entry per CDR3 protein. Of some 500,000 distinct CDR3 sequences in the sample, roughly 15% were seen once. This clonotype was observed at least ten times. The time point denotes: newly diagnosed GD, antithyroid drugs for less than 3 months. The TCR library used RNA extracted from PBMCs. These data also featured in a second study, about T cells in Graves' hyperthyroidism and ophthalmopathy.

The source material was peripheral blood mononuclear cells (PBMCs), sampled at new diagnosis, from a patient treated with antithyroid drugs. This clonotype originated in a woman aged 35-65 years with Graves disease. The V and J genes are TRBV2 and TRBJ2-3, with TRBD2 as a possible D gene (5 bases). CDR3 bases: TGTGCCAGCACTGAGGGCCCAGATACGCAGTATTTT. The encoded protein is CASTEGPDTQYF.